This T cell receptor (beta chain) appears in the sequencing data of a study of early T cells in non-severe SARS-CoV-2 infection. Study-wide background: Whole-blood bulk RNA, unsorted, was sequenced, and chains were unpaired. Study-wide results and limits: VDJdb matches were skewed toward anti-spike CD8 T cell responses.

The protocol attached unique molecular identifiers to individual cDNA molecules. TCRdb reprocessed the 5' RACE reads with MiXCR, giving one entry per CDR3 protein. The table records 60,000 to 75,000 distinct CDR3 sequences, roughly 12% of them present only once. For this clonotype: Antigen: not known.

The CDR3 contains 12 residues. V was pared by 3 bases and J by 5 bases, with 8 bases between. Germline CDR1 is SGDLS and CDR2 is YYNGEE. This clonotype originated in an adult who was a healthcare worker with PCR-confirmed SARS-CoV-2 infection or an uninfected control (not recorded which). V usage is TRBV9 and J usage is TRBJ1-2, with D hard to call. Input material: whole blood. The CDR3 here is CASSGTPYGYTF. For the CDR3, the DNA is TGTGCCAGCAGCGGGACCCCTTATGGCTACACCTTC.